There are a few counts of the clone carrying this T cell receptor (beta chain). As handled by the study authors: Reference gene primer amplification gave nucleated cell count estimates. TCRdb's copy holds only in-frame clones and misses some; the assay was immunoSEQ multiplex PCR. V and J calls and clone size follow that table, whereas D and trimming were derived from the DNA. The data show fewer than 200,000 clones, with roughly 76% seen just once and 9.5% to 15% held by the top ten. While infection was still active, Seattle patients were enrolled and then followed longitudinally. This entry comes from a study of blood T cell repertoires in COVID-19. Study in general: PBMCs, B-cell-depleted T cells, or T cells provided the cDNA or gDNA that made up the material.

Germline-derived CDR1 and CDR2 are MNHEY and SVGAGI. V was shortened by 6 bases and J by 1 base, with 12 bases between the two germline ends. The CDR3 loop spans 14 amino acids. The gene calls are TRBV6-5 and TRBJ1-1; a possible D gene is TRBD1 (6 bases). The material sequenced was peripheral blood. The receptor's source is a woman aged 80 or over with COVID-19, enrolled during active disease. The CDR3 is CASRLAGANTEAFF. For the CDR3, the DNA is TGTGCCAGCAGACTGGCAGGGGCGAACACTGAAGCTTTCTTT.